These T cell receptor beta chains were read from a single sample in a study of CD8 T cells in Susac syndrome. TCRdb ran MiXCR on the immunoSEQ multiplex PCR reads and lists one entry per CDR3 protein. The top ten clones hold over 0.1% of a sample with around 280,000 distinct CDR3 sequences, more than 75% of them seen once. Source material: CD8+ T cells from PBMCs. Every receptor here comes from a human donor with multiple sclerosis. Both conserved end residues are trimmed from each CDR3. Size tells how often a clone was seen (once, few, many) or the class of an expanded clone, and some rows leave it out.

V	J	size	CDR3
TRBV4-1	TRBJ1-4	once	ASSQVIATNEKLF
TRBV30	TRBJ1-1	NA	AWAPGHPEAF
TRBV7-9	TRBJ1-2	NA	ASSSVEGRLMENGYT
TRBV29-1	TRBJ1-2	NA	SVRARYGYT
TRBV28	TRBJ1-1	NA	ASTLGGATEAF
TRBV28	TRBJ2-1	NA	ASSLRGLRLRESSYNEQF
TRBV20-1	TRBJ2-7	NA	SARVLFDAYEQY
TRBV2	TRBJ1-1	NA	ASKGRSEAF
TRBV9	TRBJ2-3	NA	ASSTREGGVTDTQY
TRBV12-3/TRBV12-4	TRBJ2-1	NA	ASMSEAGNEQF
TRBV10-3	TRBJ2-1	NA	AISESNLRPGEQF
TRBV20-1	TRBJ2-1	once	SARDFTGLAGSYNEQF
TRBV15	TRBJ2-7	NA	ATSRGSTGSYEQY
TRBV28	TRBJ2-1	NA	ASSLGVSVWDEQF
TRBV27	TRBJ2-7	NA	ASRKKTGGFHEQY
TRBV19	TRBJ2-5	NA	ASSLDREGQETQY
TRBV27	TRBJ2-7	NA	ASSFWSSGGVLYEQY
TRBV11-2	TRBJ2-1	NA	ASSPGASGRFYNEQF
TRBV19	TRBJ2-1	NA	ASSIYGSGAYNEQF
TRBV19	TRBJ2-7	NA	ASSITGTYEQY
TRBV3-1	TRBJ1-1	few	ASSQTGTGYTEAF
TRBV10-3	TRBJ2-1	NA	ANRDPGTSGSEQF
TRBV11-1	TRBJ2-7	NA	ASSFAGGRYEQY
TRBV7-9	TRBJ2-7	NA	ASSRTGEQY
TRBV12-5	TRBJ2-1	NA	ASGEPGPVTNEQF
TRBV19	TRBJ1-5	NA	ASSFPRQGSNQPQH
TRBV3-1	TRBJ2-1	NA	ASRLAGGWDEQF
TRBV2	TRBJ1-2	NA	ASSEENQGAVGYT
TRBV5-1	TRBJ2-1	NA	ASSLGSPHDSEQF
TRBV2	TRBJ1-2	once	ARPGEAGYGYT